This TCR beta chain came from a study of T cells in Graves' hyperthyroidism and ophthalmopathy. Patients were aged 18 to 65, had disease duration under 2 months, and had newly diagnosed hyperthyroidism. Patients were excluded for uncontrolled infection, other autoimmune disease, pregnancy or lactation. Germline CDR1 reads DFQATT; CDR2 reads SNEGSKA (reference sequence). V lost 4 bases, J lost 5 bases, and 9 bases lay in between. The CDR3 spans 11 residues. This clonotype has only a few counts. No antigen is known for it. Using RNA transcripts as the source, TCR beta CDR3 regions were amplified. HTBI primers drove first-round RT-PCR of the TCR CDR3. TCRdb re-derived calls from the multiplex PCR reads in MiXCR, one entry per CDR3 protein. Here the sample spans hundreds of thousands of distinct CDR3 sequences, 35% to 45% being singletons. Study-wide points: The model predicted ophthalmopathy a median around 6.5 months before onset.

Sequencing was carried out using blood. The sequence was obtained from a man aged 18 to 29 with Graves' hyperthyroidism. The chain joins TRBV20-1 to TRBJ2-7; D is unresolved. The DNA of the CDR3 is TGCAGTGCTATCAAGGGAAACGAGCAGTACTTC. This translates into CSAIKGNEQYF.